These T cell receptor beta chains were read from a single sample in a study of cytomegalovirus exposure and HLA in healthy donors. Measured with immunoSEQ multiplex PCR; TCRdb has only the in-frame clones, and not every one. The sample contains about 63,000 clones, roughly 80% of which appear only once. Sequenced material: PBMCs. These receptors were obtained from a woman in her forties in good health and CMV-seropositive. Each CDR3 is given with its conserved first and last residue. The D gene is left open where the match is weak. The listing skips clone size in some rows; elsewhere it reads once, few, many or a size class.

>TRBD1|TRBJ2-2|TRBV7-6|NA
TGTGCCAGCAGCTTAGTGTCCGGGACAGGGTCCGGGGAGCTGTTTTTT
CASSLVSGTGSGELFF
>NA|TRBJ2-4|TRBV2|NA
TGTGCCAGCAGTTACGGGGGGCAGGCTCGCTTC
CASSYGGQARF
>TRBD1|TRBJ2-7|TRBV18|NA
TGTGCCAGCTCACCTGGCCAGGGGGTCTACGAGCAGTACTTC
CASSPGQGVYEQYF
>TRBD2|TRBJ2-3|TRBV7-6|NA
TGTGCCAGCAGCTTAGTCCAGCGGGGGGGCCAGGATAGAGATACGCAGTATTTT
CASSLVQRGGQDRDTQYF
>TRBD1|TRBJ2-3|TRBV19|NA
TGTGCCAGTAGGGACAGGGGGACAGATACGCAGTATTTT
CASRDRGTDTQYF
>NA|TRBJ1-4|TRBV29-1|NA
TGCAGCGTTCATGGCGGTGGGGGGGGCGTCTTCGGTGAAAAACTGTTTTTT
CSVHGGGGGVFGEKLFF
>NA|TRBJ1-5|TRBV6-1|NA
TGTGCCAGCAGTGACGGGGGGGCTCAGCCCCAGCATTTT
CASSDGGAQPQHF
>NA|TRBJ1-2|TRBV6-5|few
TGTGCCAGCAGTTCCACAGGGTATGGCTACACCTTC
CASSSTGYGYTF
>NA|TRBJ1-1|TRBV2|NA
TGTGCCAGCACCTATTCAGGGGAGAACACTGAAGCTTTCTTT
CASTYSGENTEAFF
>NA|TRBJ1-4|TRBV29-1|NA
TGCAGCGCACTTGCTGCAACTAATGAAAAACTGTTTTTT
CSALAATNEKLFF
>NA|TRBJ2-1|TRBV7-8|few
TGTGCCAGCAGCTTAAGCTCGAGCTCCTACAATGAGCAGTTCTTC
CASSLSSSSYNEQFF
>TRBD2|TRBJ2-3|TRBV7-6|NA
TGTGCCAGCAGCTTATCTAGCGGGGGGGATACGCAGTATTTT
CASSLSSGGDTQYF
>TRBD1|TRBJ2-7|TRBV2|NA
TGTGCCAGCAGGACAGGGGGAGAGCAGTACTTC
CASRTGGEQYF
>TRBD1|TRBJ1-1|TRBV5-6|many
TGTGCCAGCAGAAGGACAGGGCGGAACACTGAAGCTTTCTTT
CASRRTGRNTEAFF
>NA|TRBJ2-7|TRBV7-9|NA
TGTTCCAGCAGCTCAACAGGGTTGGGCGAGCAGTACTTC
CSSSSTGLGEQYF
>NA|TRBJ1-1|TRBV25-1|NA
TGTGCCAGCAGTAGGGGGGGTCCGGGGACTGAAGCTTTCTTT
CASSRGGPGTEAFF
>TRBD1|TRBJ1-1|TRBV19|NA
TGTGCCAGTAGTTTTCACGGGACAGGGAACACTGAAGCTTTCTTT
CASSFHGTGNTEAFF
>NA|TRBJ2-7|TRBV25-1|NA
TGTGCCAGCAGTGACCCACCCGGCTACGAGCAGTACTTC
CASSDPPGYEQYF
>TRBD1|TRBJ1-1|TRBV7-6|few
TGTGCCAGCAGCTTGGGACAGGGAGGCGCTGAAGCTTTCTTT
CASSLGQGGAEAFF
>TRBD1|TRBJ2-3|TRBV4-1|NA
TGCGCCAGCAGCCCACAGGGGGCGCATCTGCCCGATACGCAGTATTTT
CASSPQGAHLPDTQYF
>NA|TRBJ1-1|TRBV29-1|NA
TGCAGCGTTGAAGAAGGGGTGTCTGAAGCTTTCTTT
CSVEEGVSEAFF
>TRBD2|TRBJ2-1|TRBV7-6|NA
TGTGCCAGCAGCTTAGAGAGGGGTACTAGCGGGATCGCCCGCAGGGAGCAGTTCTTC
CASSLERGTSGIARREQFF
>TRBD2|TRBJ2-3|TRBV6-1|once
TGTGCCAGCAGTGAAGGCGGGGGTAAAGATACGCAGTATTTT
CASSEGGGKDTQYF
>NA|TRBJ1-1|TRBV10-3|NA
TGTGCCATCAGTGAGTCAGCCGTGTTCGGGAACACTGAAGCTTTCTTT
CAISESAVFGNTEAFF
>NA|TRBJ2-3|TRBV7-9|NA
TGTTCCAGCAGCTTAGGACAGCACACAGATACGCAGTATTTT
CSSSLGQHTDTQYF
>TRBD1|TRBJ1-5|TRBV30|few
TGTGCCTGGTCTCAGGGGGTAGGGAGCAATCAGCCCCAGCATTTT
CAWSQGVGSNQPQHF
>NA|TRBJ2-6|TRBV5-6|NA
TGTGCCAGCAGCCGCAGGGTCGTCCCCGTCCTGACTTTC
CASSRRVVPVLTF
>NA|TRBJ2-7|TRBV6-1|few
TGTGCCAGCAGGTCTACAGCCGAGCAGTACTTC
CASRSTAEQYF
>NA|TRBJ1-2|TRBV4-3|few
TGCGCCAGCAGCCAAGATATTGGGGGGGGATTCTATGGCTACACCTTC
CASSQDIGGGFYGYTF
>TRBD1|TRBJ1-5|TRBV18|NA
TGTGCCAGCTCACTCGGGACAGGCCCCGATCAGCCCCAGCATTTT
CASSLGTGPDQPQHF
>TRBD1|TRBJ1-2|TRBV6-5|NA
TGTGCCAGCCCCCTCCCGGGACAGGGGGCCTGCACCTTC
CASPLPGQGACTF
>NA|TRBJ2-7|TRBV6-1|NA
TGTGCCAGCGGGTCCGACCGGAGCTCCTACGAGCAGTACTTC
CASGSDRSSYEQYF
>TRBD1|TRBJ1-4|TRBV4-1|NA
TGCGCCAGCAGCCCGGGACAGGGCCATGAAAAACTGTTTTTT
CASSPGQGHEKLFF
>TRBD1|TRBJ1-1|TRBV7-6|NA
TGTGCCAGCAGCCCCTCTGGGACAGGGCGAACTGAAGCTTTCTTT
CASSPSGTGRTEAFF
>NA|TRBJ2-5|TRBV6-1|few
TGTGCCAGCAGTGGGTGGGGGGACGTCCAAGAGACCCAGTACTTC
CASSGWGDVQETQYF
>NA|TRBJ1-2|TRBV20-1|once
TGCAGTGCTAGACTCCGAGACTACACCTTC
CSARLRDYTF
>NA|TRBJ1-1|TRBV29-1|once
TGCAGCGTTGGGACTGACGCTGAAGCTTTCTTT
CSVGTDAEAFF
>NA|TRBJ2-1|TRBV7-6|NA
TGTGCCAGCAGCCCTTATGTCTCAGTCTCCTACAATGAGCAGTTCTTC
CASSPYVSVSYNEQFF
>NA|TRBJ1-1|TRBV27|NA
TGTGCCAGCAGTTTCCCAGGGGCGGGGAACACTGAAGCTTTCTTT
CASSFPGAGNTEAFF
>NA|TRBJ1-2|TRBV5-8|NA
TGTGCCAGCAACGACCCGGGGACTAACTATGGCTACACCTTC
CASNDPGTNYGYTF
>TRBD1|TRBJ1-4|TRBV6-1|NA
TGTGCCAGCAGTGAAGGACCCGGACAGGGAGAAAAACTGTTTTTT
CASSEGPGQGEKLFF
>NA|TRBJ2-7|TRBV7-9|NA
TGTGCCAGCAGCCTCCCCGGTGCCCTCCAGCAGGACTTC
CASSLPGALQQDF
>NA|TRBJ2-7|TRBV6-1|NA
TGTGCCAGCAGTGAGGCCGGCAGGCTAAACGAGCAGTACTTC
CASSEAGRLNEQYF
>NA|TRBJ1-1|TRBV29-1|few
TGCAGCGTTGAGGGAGGGTGGGGCATGAACACTGAAGCTTTCTTT
CSVEGGWGMNTEAFF
>TRBD1|TRBJ1-2|TRBV4-3|NA
TGCGCCAGCAGCCAAGTACGTGTCGGGACAGGCGCTCCGGACTATGGCTACACCTTC
CASSQVRVGTGAPDYGYTF
>NA|TRBJ2-3|TRBV15|few
TGTGCCACCAGCAGATCCATCGGGGTTGGCACAGATACGCAGTATTTT
CATSRSIGVGTDTQYF
>NA|TRBJ1-2|TRBV9|once
TGTGCCAGCACAGGATCTAACTATGGCTACACCTTC
CASTGSNYGYTF
>NA|TRBJ1-6|TRBV5-8|NA
TGTGCCAGCAGCTTCCTAGGACTCGAAAATTCACCCCTCCACTTT
CASSFLGLENSPLHF
>TRBD1|TRBJ2-2|TRBV11-2|NA
TGTGCCAGCACCAAAAGGCTGGGACAGGGACACACCGGGGAGCTGTTTTTT
CASTKRLGQGHTGELFF
>NA|TRBJ2-1|TRBV5-1|NA
TGCGCCAGCAGCATAGGGACAAGTTCACTGTACAATGAGCAGTTCTTC
CASSIGTSSLYNEQFF